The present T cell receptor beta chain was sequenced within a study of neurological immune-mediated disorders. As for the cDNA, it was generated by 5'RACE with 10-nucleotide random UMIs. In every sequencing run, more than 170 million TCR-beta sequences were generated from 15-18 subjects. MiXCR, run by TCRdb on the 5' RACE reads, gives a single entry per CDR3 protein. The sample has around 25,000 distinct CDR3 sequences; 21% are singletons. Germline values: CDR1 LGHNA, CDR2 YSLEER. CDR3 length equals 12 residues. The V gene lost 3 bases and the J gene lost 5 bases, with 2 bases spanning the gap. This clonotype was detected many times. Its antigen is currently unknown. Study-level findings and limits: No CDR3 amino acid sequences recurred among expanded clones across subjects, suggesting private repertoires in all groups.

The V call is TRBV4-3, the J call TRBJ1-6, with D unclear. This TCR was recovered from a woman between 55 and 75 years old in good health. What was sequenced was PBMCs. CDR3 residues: CASSQNNSPLHF. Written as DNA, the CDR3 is TGCGCCAGCAGCCAGAATAATTCACCCCTCCACTTT.